This passage covers 27 T cell receptor beta chains from one sample sequenced in a study of blood T cell repertoires in COVID-19. The table came from immunoSEQ multiplex PCR; TCRdb's copy has only in-frame clones and leaves some out. Among fewer than 150,000 clones listed, about 89% were seen once. Specimen: peripheral blood. Receptors originate from a woman aged 55-75 years with acute or convalescent COVID-19.

J is TRBJ1-2 and V is TRBV5-4; TRBD1 might be the D (5 bases). Germline lookup yields CDR1 SGHNT and CDR2 YYREEE (reference sequence). With 0 bases removed from V and 0 bases from J, the gap between germline ends came to 15 bases. There are 17 residues in the CDR3. The CDR3 sequence: CASSLDGLRTTNYGYTF. CDR3 sequence (DNA): TGTGCCAGCAGCTTGGACGGTTTGAGGACAACTAACTATGGCTACACCTTC.

The chain recombines TRBV5-1 with TRBJ1-1; tentative D call: TRBD1 (6 bases). Germline V gene lookup returns CDR1 SGHRS and CDR2 YFSETQ. Deletions cut 4 bases from V and 1 base from J, with 11 bases between. The CDR3 sequence is 14 residues long. CDR3 DNA sequence: TGCGCCAGCAGCCGCGACAGGAGGAACACTGAAGCTTTCTTT. This codes for CASSRDRRNTEAFF.

As concerns this clone: The sample contains more than one DNA sequence encoding this CDR3. The gene calls are TRBV14 and TRBJ2-2; a weak D match, TRBD1 (6 bases). V was clipped by 1 base and J by 6 bases, with 12 bases between them. Germline V lookup: CDR1 SGHDN, CDR2 FVKESK. The CDR3 runs to 15 residues. CDR3 protein: CASSQAGGASGELFF. CDR3 DNA sequence: TGTGCCAGCAGCCAAGCTGGGGGCGCGTCCGGGGAGCTGTTTTTT.

The chain uses TRBV15 and TRBJ2-1; TRBD1 aligns across 8 bases. The V segment lost 6 bases and the J segment 7 bases; nucleotides outside the gene matches: 8. CDR1 LNHNV and CDR2 YYDKDF come from the germline V gene (reference sequence). The CDR3 sequence is 14 residues long. For the CDR3, the DNA is TGTGCCACCAGTACGGACAGGGTGTCGAATGAGCAGTTCTTC. This gives the protein CATSTDRVSNEQFF.

This chain links TRBV2 with TRBJ1-4; D is uncertain. Germline V gene sequence: CDR1 SNHLY, CDR2 FYNNEI. V was clipped by 6 bases and J by 6 bases, with 8 bases between them. The CDR3 covers 12 residues. CDR3 sequence: CASSPLYEKLFF. The CDR3 DNA reads as TGTGCCAGCAGCCCCTTGTATGAAAAACTGTTTTTT.

The rearrangement uses TRBV28 and TRBJ2-3; 8 bases are a match to TRBD2. The junction had 5 bases not matched to a gene; V was cut back by 6 bases and J by 6 bases. This CDR3 comprises 13 residues. The V gene's germline CDR1 is MDHEN and CDR2 SYDVKM. The CDR3 region is CASSRGGEDTQYF. In nucleotides, the CDR3 is TGTGCCAGCAGCCGGGGGGGCGAGGATACGCAGTATTTT.

In DNA, the CDR3 is TGTGCCAGTAGTATAAGGGGCGGGAGGAACACCGGGGAGCTGTTTTTT. Its protein is CASSIRGGRNTGELFF. The J gene is TRBJ2-2, the V gene TRBV19, with 7 nucleotides matching TRBD2. The CDR3 is 16 amino acids. Germline V gene data show CDR1 as LNHDA and CDR2 as SQIVND (reference sequence). Trimming removed 2 bases from V and 1 base from J; junction bases left unmatched: 4.

J is TRBJ2-1 and V is TRBV11-2, with 9 positions matching TRBD2. This CDR3 contains 15 residues. Germline CDR1 SGHAT, CDR2 FQNNGV. V lost 7 bases to trimming and J lost 5 bases; unmatched junction nucleotides: 9. The CDR3 coding sequence is TGTGCCAGCACAACTGGGGGACTAGCAAACAATGAGCAGTTCTTC. Amino acid sequence: CASTTGGLANNEQFF.

The V call is TRBV4-2, the J call TRBJ1-4; D is perhaps TRBD1 (5 bases). The CDR3 totals 19 residues. V was pared by 0 bases and J by 3 bases, with 20 bases between. Germline CDR1 is LGHNA and CDR2 is YNFKEQ. The CDR3 loop is CASSQDVRDSTTANEKLFF. The CDR3 DNA is TGTGCCAGCAGCCAAGACGTCCGGGACTCCACTACGGCTAATGAAAAACTGTTTTTT.

This chain links TRBV5-4 with TRBJ2-2, with 9 bases identical to TRBD1. In germline, CDR1 is SGHNT, CDR2 YYREEE (reference sequence). With V trimmed by 2 bases and J by 1 base, 6 bases remained unmatched. The CDR3 contains 17 residues. The DNA of the CDR3 is TGTGCCAGCAGCTTACAGAGGGGACAGGGGAACACCGGGGAGCTGTTTTTT. It yields the protein CASSLQRGQGNTGELFF.

J is TRBJ1-1 and V is TRBV5-1; D is unclear. Trimming took 2 bases from V and 2 from J, leaving 10 bases between them. The germline CDR1 and CDR2 sequences are SGHRS and YFSETQ. This CDR3 spans 14 amino acids. CDR3: CASSFARTNTEAFF. The CDR3 bases are TGCGCCAGCAGCTTCGCAAGAACAAACACTGAAGCTTTCTTT.

The chain uses TRBV15 and TRBJ2-2; no firm D call. This CDR3 is 13 amino acids long. Trimming stripped 1 base from V and 4 bases from J, with 4 bases between. Germline V lookup: CDR1 LNHNV, CDR2 YYDKDF (reference sequence). CDR3 in amino acids: CATSRAVTGELFF. The CDR3, as DNA: TGTGCCACCAGCAGAGCCGTCACCGGGGAGCTGTTTTTT.

The chain combines TRBV19 with TRBJ2-5; TRBD2 agrees at 7 bases. After removal of 4 bases from V and 3 bases from J, the junction contained 2 bases not matched to a gene. Germline V lookup: CDR1 LNHDA, CDR2 SQIVND (reference sequence). This CDR3 spans 13 amino acids. The CDR3 DNA is TGTGCCAGTAGTACCGGGGGGAAAGAGACCCAGTACTTC. It is translated as CASSTGGKETQYF.

V usage is TRBV5-1 and J usage is TRBJ1-2; D unresolved. The V gene lost 6 bases and the J gene lost 7 bases, with 13 bases spanning the gap. The length of the CDR3 is 12 residues. The germline gives CDR1 SGHRS, CDR2 YFSETQ. The CDR3 is CASIDGEGGYTF. The DNA for the CDR3 is TGCGCCAGCATTGATGGGGAGGGTGGCTACACCTTC.

The chain's CDR3 is CASSQDGTGNEKLFF. In DNA form, the CDR3 reads TGTGCCAGCAGCCAAGATGGGACAGGGAATGAAAAACTGTTTTTT. The chain combines TRBV3-1 (or the pseudogene TRBV3-2) with TRBJ1-4; 9 nucleotides align to TRBD1. Trimming cost V 0 bases and J 5 bases; bases outside gene matches: 1. Germline CDR1 LGHDT, CDR2 YNNKEL (reference sequence). CDR3 length equals 15 residues.

The chain is built from TRBV2 and TRBJ2-4, with unresolved D. The CDR3 is 14 amino acids. Germline values: CDR1 SNHLY, CDR2 FYNNEI. The ends were cut back, 7 bases at V and 5 bases at J, with 15 bases in the middle. The CDR3 DNA follows: TGTGCCAGCAAGAGATTGGGTGCGGAAAACATTCAGTACTTC. This codes for CASKRLGAENIQYF.

The chain links TRBV4-1 to TRBJ1-1, with 7 bases aligning to TRBD1. The V gene's germline CDR1 is MGHRA and CDR2 YSYEKL. The CDR3 length is 14 residues. The V segment lost 4 bases and the J segment 6 bases; nucleotides outside the gene matches: 8. The CDR3 nucleotides are TGCGCCAGCAGCCCGACAGGGATCCGCGCTGAAGCTTTCTTT. This encodes CASSPTGIRAEAFF.

This clone has only one observation. This chain uses TRBV9 with TRBJ1-2; D gene uncertain. CDR3 length equals 13 residues. V was pared by 0 bases and J by 4 bases, with 7 bases between. Germline-derived CDR1 and CDR2 are SGDLS and YYNGEE. The DNA of the CDR3 is TGTGCCAGCAGCGTAGTAGAGGGCTATGGCTACACCTTC. Translation gives CASSVVEGYGYTF.

The chain combines TRBV10-3 with TRBJ1-1, with TRBD1 as a possible D gene (5 bases). The CDR3 contains 13 residues. V was pared by 4 bases and J by 4 bases, with 10 bases between. Germline V lookup: CDR1 ENHRY, CDR2 SYGVKD. The CDR3 coding sequence is TGTGCCATCAGTGGGAGGGACGGCACTGAAGCTTTCTTT. Its protein product is CAISGRDGTEAFF.

V gene TRBV3-1 (or the pseudogene TRBV3-2) combines with J gene TRBJ1-2; D unclear. CDR1 LGHDT and CDR2 YNNKEL come from the germline V gene (reference sequence). This CDR3 has 13 residues. Trimming took 1 base from V and 8 from J, leaving 11 bases between them. CDR3 residues: CASSQVSTKGYTF. In DNA, the CDR3 is TGTGCCAGCAGCCAAGTGTCTACCAAAGGCTACACCTTC.

The chain's CDR3 is CASSLPRGAGSNQPQHF. The CDR3 coding sequence is TGTGCCAGCAGTTTACCTCGGGGGGCGGGAAGCAATCAGCCCCAGCATTTT. The V and J genes are TRBV28 and TRBJ1-5, with D perhaps matching TRBD1 (6 bases). Germline values: CDR1 MDHEN, CDR2 SYDVKM. V gave up 2 bases and J gave up 1 base, with 15 bases separating them. CDR3 length: 17 residues.

CDR3 in amino acids: CASSLYTGDGNSPLHF. In nucleotides, the CDR3 is TGTGCCAGCAGTTTATACACAGGGGACGGGAATTCACCCCTCCACTTT. The V and J genes are TRBV27 and TRBJ1-6, with TRBD1 matching over 7 bases. The germline V gene encodes CDR1 MNHEY and CDR2 SMNVEV (reference sequence). This CDR3 contains 16 residues. V shed 1 base, J shed 7 bases, and the junction held 7 bases outside the gene matches.

The chain has TRBV3-1 (or the pseudogene TRBV3-2) and TRBJ2-3; 9 bases are shared with TRBD2. Looked up from germline, CDR1 is LGHDT and CDR2 is YNNKEL (reference sequence). The CDR3 has 16 amino acids. V was clipped by 1 base and J by 2 bases; unmatched bases: 4. Here the CDR3 DNA reads TGTGCCAGCAGCCAAGGACTAGCGGATTACACAGATACGCAGTATTTT. This translates into CASSQGLADYTDTQYF.

This clone was seen a few times. The chain carries TRBV13 and TRBJ2-2; 9 nucleotides agree with TRBD1. The CDR3 loop spans 15 amino acids. Trimming cost V 4 bases and J 5 bases; bases outside gene matches: 5. Germline CDR1 and CDR2: PRHDT and FYEKMQ (reference sequence). CDR3 nucleotide sequence: TGTGCCAGCAGCTATCGGACAGGGGAGACCGGGGAGCTGTTTTTT. Encoded protein: CASSYRTGETGELFF.

This chain joins TRBV6-5 and TRBJ2-1, with 9 bases fitting TRBD2. There are 15 residues in the CDR3. V lost 6 bases to trimming and J lost 9 bases; unmatched junction nucleotides: 12. In germline, CDR1 is MNHEY, CDR2 SVGAGI. CDR3 DNA: TGTGCCAGCAGGGGGGGGGTAGCGGGAGAGGGTGAGCAGTTCTTC. Amino acid sequence: CASRGGVAGEGEQFF.

CDR3 nucleotide sequence: TGTGCCACCAGCAGAGATAGCAGGGGTTGGACTAATGAAAAACTGTTTTTT. Protein: CATSRDSRGWTNEKLFF. The chain combines TRBV15 with TRBJ1-4, with TRBD1 as a possible D gene (6 bases). The length of the CDR3 is 17 residues. Germline V gene lookup returns CDR1 LNHNV and CDR2 YYDKDF (reference sequence). V was shortened by 0 bases and J by 2 bases, with 13 bases between the two germline ends.

Notes on this clone: This CDR3 is also generated by other DNA sequences in the sample. This rearrangement joins TRBV6-5 to TRBJ1-3, with D perhaps TRBD1 (5 bases). From germline, CDR1 is MNHEY and CDR2 SVGAGI. The V and J ends lost 4 bases and 3 bases respectively, with 13 bases between them. This CDR3 is 15 amino acids long. The CDR3 is CASSSTGGFGNTIYF. The CDR3 DNA reads TGTGCCAGCAGTTCAACCGGGGGATTTGGAAACACCATATATTTT.